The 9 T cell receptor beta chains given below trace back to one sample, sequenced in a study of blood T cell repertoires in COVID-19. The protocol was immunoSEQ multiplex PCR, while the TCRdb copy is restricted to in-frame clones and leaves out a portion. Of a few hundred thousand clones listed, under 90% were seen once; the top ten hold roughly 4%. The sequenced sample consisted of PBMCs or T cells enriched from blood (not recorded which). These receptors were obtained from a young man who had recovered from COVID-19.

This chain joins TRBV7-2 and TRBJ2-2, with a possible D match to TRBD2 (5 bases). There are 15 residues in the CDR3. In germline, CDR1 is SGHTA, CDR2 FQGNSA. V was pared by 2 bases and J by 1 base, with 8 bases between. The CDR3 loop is CASSLFGENTGELFF. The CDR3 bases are TGTGCCAGCAGCTTATTCGGGGAGAACACCGGGGAGCTGTTTTTT.

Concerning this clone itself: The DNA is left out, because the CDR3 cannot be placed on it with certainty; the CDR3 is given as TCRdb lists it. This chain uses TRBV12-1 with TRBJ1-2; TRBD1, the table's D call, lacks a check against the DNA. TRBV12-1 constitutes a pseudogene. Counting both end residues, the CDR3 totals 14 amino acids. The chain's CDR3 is CASSFGLGIYGYTF.

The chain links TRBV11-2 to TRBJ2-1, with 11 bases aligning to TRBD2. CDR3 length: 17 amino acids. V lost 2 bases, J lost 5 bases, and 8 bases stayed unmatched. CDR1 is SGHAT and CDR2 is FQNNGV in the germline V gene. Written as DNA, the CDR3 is TGTGCCAGCAGCTTACCCCCTCTAGCGGGAGGACACAATGAGCAGTTCTTC. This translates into CASSLPPLAGGHNEQFF.

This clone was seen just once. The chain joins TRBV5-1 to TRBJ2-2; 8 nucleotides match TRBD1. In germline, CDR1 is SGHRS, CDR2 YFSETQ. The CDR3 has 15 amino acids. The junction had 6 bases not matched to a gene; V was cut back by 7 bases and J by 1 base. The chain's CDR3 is CASGTGTGNTGELFF. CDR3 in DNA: TGCGCCAGCGGAACCGGGACAGGGAACACCGGGGAGCTGTTTTTT.

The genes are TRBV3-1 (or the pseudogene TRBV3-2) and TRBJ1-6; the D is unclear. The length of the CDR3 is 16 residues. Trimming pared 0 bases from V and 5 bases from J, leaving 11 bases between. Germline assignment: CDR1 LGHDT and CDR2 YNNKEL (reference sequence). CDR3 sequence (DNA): TGTGCCAGCAGCCAAGAACAGAGACGCAATAATTCACCCCTCCACTTT. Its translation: CASSQEQRRNNSPLHF.

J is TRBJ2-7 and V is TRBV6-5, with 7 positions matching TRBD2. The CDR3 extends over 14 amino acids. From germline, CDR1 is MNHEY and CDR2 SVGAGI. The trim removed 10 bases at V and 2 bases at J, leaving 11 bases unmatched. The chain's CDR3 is CATTKGGGPYEQYF. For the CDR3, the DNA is TGTGCCACTACCAAGGGCGGGGGACCCTACGAGCAGTACTTC.

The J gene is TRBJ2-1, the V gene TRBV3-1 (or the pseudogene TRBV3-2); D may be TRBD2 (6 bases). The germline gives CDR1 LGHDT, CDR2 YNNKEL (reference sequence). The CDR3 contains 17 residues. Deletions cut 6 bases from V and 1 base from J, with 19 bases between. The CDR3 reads CASRTFNEGGSYNEQFF. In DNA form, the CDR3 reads TGTGCCAGCAGAACGTTTAACGAGGGAGGATCCTACAATGAGCAGTTCTTC.

The CDR3 DNA is TGTGCCAGCAGTTACTCGACGGGGGACAGGACACCCCTCCACTTT. It is translated as CASSYSTGDRTPLHF. This chain links TRBV6-2 or TRBV6-3 with TRBJ1-6, with 8 nucleotides matching TRBD1. From germline, CDR1 is MNHEY and CDR2 SVGEGT. Unmatched junction bases numbered 6, after V lost 0 bases and J lost 11 bases. The CDR3 loop spans 15 amino acids.

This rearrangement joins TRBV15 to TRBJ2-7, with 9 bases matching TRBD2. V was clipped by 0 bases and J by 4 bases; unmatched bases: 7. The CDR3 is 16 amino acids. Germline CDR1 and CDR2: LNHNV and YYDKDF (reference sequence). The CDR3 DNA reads TGTGCCACCAGCAGAGATGAGGGACTAGCAAGATACGAGCAGTACTTC. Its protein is CATSRDEGLARYEQYF.